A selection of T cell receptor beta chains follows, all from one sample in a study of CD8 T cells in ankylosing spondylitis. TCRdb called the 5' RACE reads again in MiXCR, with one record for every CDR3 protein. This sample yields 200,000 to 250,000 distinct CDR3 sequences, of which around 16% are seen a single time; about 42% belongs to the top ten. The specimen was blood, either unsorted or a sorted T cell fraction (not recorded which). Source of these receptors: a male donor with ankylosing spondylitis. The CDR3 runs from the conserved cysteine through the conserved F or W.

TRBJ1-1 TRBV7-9 CASSTDRVTNTEAFF
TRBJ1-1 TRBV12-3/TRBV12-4 CASSYLPGEAFF
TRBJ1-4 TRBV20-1 CSARESTARGEKLFF
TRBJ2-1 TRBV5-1 CASSLTSGSLNEQFF
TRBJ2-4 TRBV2 CASSEPGHGKNIQYF
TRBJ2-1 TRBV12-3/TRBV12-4 CASSPSIELRLGNEQFF
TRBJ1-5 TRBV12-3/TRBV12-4 CASNYLGVNQPQHF
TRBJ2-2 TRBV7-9 CASSLLVRESTGELFF
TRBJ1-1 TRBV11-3 CASSLPGAENTEAFF
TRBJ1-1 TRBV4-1 CASSQDQEGMNTEAFF
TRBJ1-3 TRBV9 CASSGRTGADTIYF
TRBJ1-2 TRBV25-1 CASSTQGFDYTF
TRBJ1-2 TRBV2 CASSVAGAFYGYTF
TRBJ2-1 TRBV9 CASSVQGSYNEQFF
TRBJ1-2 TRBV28 CASSLRTVYGYTF
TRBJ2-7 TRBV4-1 CASSQAGTGVYEQYF
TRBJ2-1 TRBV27 CASSLSGLNNEQFF
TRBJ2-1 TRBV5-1 CASSSGTGGRDEQFF
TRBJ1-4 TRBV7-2 CASSSGFDNEKLFF
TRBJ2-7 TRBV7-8 CASSPVTGRVWEQYF
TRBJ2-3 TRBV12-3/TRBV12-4 CASIGRGSGDTQYF
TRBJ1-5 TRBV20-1 CSAQDREVQPQHF
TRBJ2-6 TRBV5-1 CASSLTQGSGANVLTF